This T cell receptor (beta chain) was recovered during a study of blood T cells in healthy people across ages. Comments on this clonotype: Its antigen remains unknown.

Study-wide findings and caveats: Age advanced and TCR beta diversity per million T cells fell, roughly linearly.

The CDR3 covers 12 residues. J gave up 13 bases and V 5 bases, and 8 bases lay outside the gene matches. Germline values: CDR1 SNHLY, CDR2 FYNNEI. A second about 6 to 12 cycle PCR used barcoded and J-beta primers. Each sample yielded at least 3 million CDR3-containing paired-end reads. Via MiXCR, TCRdb re-called the 5' RACE reads, giving one row per CDR3 protein. The sample yields 1.5 million to 2 million distinct CDR3 sequences, roughly 30% seen once. The rearrangement uses TRBV2 and TRBJ2-1, with TRBD2 matching over 7 bases. The sequence was collected from a woman younger than 45 in good health. Sequencing was carried out using blood. CDR3: CASSYSGTIQFF. In DNA form, the CDR3 reads TGTGCCAGCAGTTATTCCGGGACTATACAGTTCTTC.